These T cell receptor beta chains were read from a single sample in a study of blood T cell repertoires in COVID-19. Generated by immunoSEQ multiplex PCR, the TCRdb table keeps only in-frame clones and is missing some. The profile shows 35,000 to 50,000 clones, around 85% of them singletons. Sample: peripheral blood. All receptors derive from a human donor in a cohort sampled during active COVID-19. The CDR3 runs from the conserved cysteine through the conserved F or W. D genes are given only for firm matches. Some rows have no size entry. The others give once, few or many, or a class for an expanded clone.

D gene	V gene	J gene	clone size	CDR3 protein	CDR3 DNA
TRBD1	TRBV28	TRBJ2-7	NA	CASSFPGTGYEQYF	TGTGCCAGCAGTTTCCCCGGGACAGGTTACGAGCAGTACTTC
TRBD1	TRBV6-5	TRBJ1-6	NA	CASRPGQGRSPLHF	TGTGCCAGCAGACCGGGACAGGGGCGATCACCCCTCCACTTT
TRBD2	TRBV19	TRBJ2-1	NA	CASSMAGLALDNEQFF	TGTGCCAGTAGTATGGCCGGACTAGCGTTGGACAATGAGCAGTTCTTC
NA	TRBV9	TRBJ2-5	NA	CATGRGAAQETQYF	TGTGCCACCGGCCGTGGAGCGGCCCAAGAGACCCAGTACTTC
NA	TRBV4-1	TRBJ2-2	NA	CASSQDPGDHGELFF	TGCGCCAGCAGCCAAGATCCGGGGGACCACGGGGAGCTGTTTTTT
TRBD2	TRBV10-2	TRBJ2-3	NA	CASRDATRGAADTQYF	TGCGCCAGCAGGGATGCCACGCGGGGGGCGGCAGATACGCAGTATTTT
TRBD2	TRBV10-3	TRBJ2-1	NA	CAIRLTSGPYNEQFF	TGTGCCATCAGACTGACTAGCGGGCCCTACAATGAGCAGTTCTTC
NA	TRBV4-3	TRBJ1-2	NA	CASSQDQWLQGNGYTF	TGCGCCAGCAGCCAAGATCAATGGCTCCAGGGGAACGGCTACACCTTC
NA	TRBV5-1	TRBJ2-3	NA	CASSLAAGPITDTQYF	TGCGCCAGCAGCCTCGCCGCGGGACCGATCACAGATACGCAGTATTTT
TRBD2	TRBV4-1	TRBJ2-1	few	CASSPGLAGANEQFF	TGCGCCAGCAGCCCGGGCCTAGCGGGGGCCAATGAGCAGTTCTTC
NA	TRBV4-1	TRBJ1-1	NA	CASSQDIGGRTEAFF	TGCGCCAGCAGCCAAGATATCGGGGGGCGGACTGAAGCTTTCTTT
NA	TRBV5-1	TRBJ2-2	few	CASSLGQNTGELFF	TGCGCCAGCAGCTTGGGACAGAACACCGGGGAGCTGTTTTTT
NA	TRBV11-2	TRBJ1-4	NA	CASSFRLATNEKLFF	TGTGCCAGCAGCTTTCGACTAGCAACTAATGAAAAACTGTTTTTT
NA	TRBV10-2	TRBJ1-5	NA	CASMQGGQPQHF	TGCGCCAGCATGCAGGGAGGGCAGCCCCAGCATTTT
NA	TRBV6-4	TRBJ2-1	NA	CASSYGNEQFF	TGTGCCAGCAGCTACGGCAATGAGCAGTTCTTC
NA	TRBV29-1	TRBJ1-2	NA	CSVLDTVNYGYTF	TGCAGCGTTTTGGACACGGTTAACTATGGCTACACCTTC
NA	TRBV4-2	TRBJ2-1	NA	CASSQPQRRQFF	TGTGCCAGCAGCCAACCTCAGCGGCGGCAGTTCTTC
NA	TRBV5-1	TRBJ2-5	NA	CASTFTGTRGETQYF	TGCGCCAGCACCTTCACCGGGACAAGAGGAGAGACCCAGTACTTC
TRBD1	TRBV10-3	TRBJ1-2	NA	CAISEQGNYGYTF	TGTGCCATCAGTGAACAGGGGAACTATGGCTACACCTTC
TRBD1	TRBV5-1	TRBJ2-7	NA	CASSSQGENRQYF	TGCGCCAGCAGCTCTCAGGGGGAAAATCGTCAGTACTTC
NA	TRBV3-1/TRBV3-2	TRBJ1-2	NA	CASSQGRVARNYGYTF	TGTGCCAGCAGCCAAGGACGCGTGGCCAGGAACTATGGCTACACCTTC